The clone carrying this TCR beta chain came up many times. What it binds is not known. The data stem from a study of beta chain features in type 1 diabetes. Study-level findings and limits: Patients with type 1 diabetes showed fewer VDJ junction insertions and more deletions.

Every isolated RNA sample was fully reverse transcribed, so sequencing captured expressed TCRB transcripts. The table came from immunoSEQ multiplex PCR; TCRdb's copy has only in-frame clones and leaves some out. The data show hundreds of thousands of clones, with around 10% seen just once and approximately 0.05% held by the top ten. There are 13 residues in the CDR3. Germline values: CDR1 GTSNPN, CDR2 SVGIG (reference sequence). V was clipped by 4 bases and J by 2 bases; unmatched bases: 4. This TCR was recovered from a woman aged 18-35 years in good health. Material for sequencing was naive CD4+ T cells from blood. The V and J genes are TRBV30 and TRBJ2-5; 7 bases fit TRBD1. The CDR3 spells CAWTGQLQETQYF. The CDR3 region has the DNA TGTGCCTGGACGGGACAGTTGCAAGAGACCCAGTACTTC.